This note documents a single T cell receptor (beta chain) sequence. Using immunoSEQ multiplex PCR, the repertoire was profiled, and TCRdb retains in-frame clones only, with some absent. The sample contains about 40,000 clones, about 88% of which appear only once. The data originate from a study of blood T cell repertoires in COVID-19. The CDR3 has 15 amino acids. V trimming: 3 bases; J trimming: 0 bases; junction bases outside the gene matches: 4. Germline V gene lookup returns CDR1 SGHNT and CDR2 YENEEA. This TCR was recovered from a human donor in a cohort sampled during active COVID-19. Sequencing was carried out using peripheral blood. This chain uses TRBV11-3 with TRBJ1-2, with TRBD1 matching 7 bases. DNA of the CDR3: TGTGCCAGCAGCTTCGGGACAGCAGCTAACTATGGCTACACCTTC. It codes for CASSFGTAANYGYTF.